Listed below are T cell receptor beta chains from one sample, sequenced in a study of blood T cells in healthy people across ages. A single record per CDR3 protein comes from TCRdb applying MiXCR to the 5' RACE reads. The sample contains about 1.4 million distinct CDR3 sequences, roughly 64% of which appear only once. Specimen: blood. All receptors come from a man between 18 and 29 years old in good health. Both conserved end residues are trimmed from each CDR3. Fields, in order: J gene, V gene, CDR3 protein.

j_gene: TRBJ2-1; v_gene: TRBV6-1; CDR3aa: ASKLSGVYHNEQF
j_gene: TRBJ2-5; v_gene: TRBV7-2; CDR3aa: ASSPGLAGEGETQY
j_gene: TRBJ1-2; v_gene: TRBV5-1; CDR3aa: ASRTGDDYGYT
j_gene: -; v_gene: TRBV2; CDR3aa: ASGRQDSYEQY
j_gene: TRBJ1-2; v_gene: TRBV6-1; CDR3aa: AHRDGPGYT
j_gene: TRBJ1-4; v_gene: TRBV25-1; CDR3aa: ASRAVTGNEKLF
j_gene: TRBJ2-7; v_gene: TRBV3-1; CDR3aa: ASSQEFREYEQY
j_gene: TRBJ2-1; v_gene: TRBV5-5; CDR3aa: ASSPPRIGVAEGEQF
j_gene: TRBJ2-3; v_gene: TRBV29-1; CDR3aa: SLLRGDTQY
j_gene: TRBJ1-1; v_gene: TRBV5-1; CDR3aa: ASSLKGQGARNTEAF
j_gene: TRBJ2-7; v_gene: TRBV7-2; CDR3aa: ASSLNRLAGLYEQY
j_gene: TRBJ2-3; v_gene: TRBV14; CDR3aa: ASSQRGPFNPDTQY
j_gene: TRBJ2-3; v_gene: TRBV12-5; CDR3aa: ASGLGYYVGGEFAHDTQY
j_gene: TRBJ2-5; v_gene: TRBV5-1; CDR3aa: ASSSRAEKETQY
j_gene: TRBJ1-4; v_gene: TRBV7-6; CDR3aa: ASSREKTGATNEKLF
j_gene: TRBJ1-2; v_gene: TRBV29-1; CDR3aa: SDLRQDNYGYT
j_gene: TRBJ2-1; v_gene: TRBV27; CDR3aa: ASSLSAGGRNEQF
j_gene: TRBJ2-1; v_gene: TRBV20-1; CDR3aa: SASGGLAF
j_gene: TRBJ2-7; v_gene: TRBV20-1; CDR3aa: SARLAGSSYEQY
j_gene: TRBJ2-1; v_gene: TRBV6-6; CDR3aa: ASTATSGDLRNEQF
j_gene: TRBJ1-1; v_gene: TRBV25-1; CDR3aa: ASSESPGGTEAF
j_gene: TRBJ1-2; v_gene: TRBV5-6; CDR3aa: ASSLLRGDNYGYT
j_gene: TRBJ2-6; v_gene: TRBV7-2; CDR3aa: ASRNRGSSGANVLT
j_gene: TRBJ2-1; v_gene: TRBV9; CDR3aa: ASSTLQEQF
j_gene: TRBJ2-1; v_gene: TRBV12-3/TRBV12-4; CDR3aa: ASGGRSMQF
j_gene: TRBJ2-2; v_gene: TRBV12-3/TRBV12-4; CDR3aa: ASSLMGLAGNTGELF
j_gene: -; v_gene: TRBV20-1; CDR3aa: SARVNGAITYEQY
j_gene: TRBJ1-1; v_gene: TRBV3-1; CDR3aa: ASSVDVDTEAF
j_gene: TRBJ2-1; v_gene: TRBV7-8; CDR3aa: ASSTSGRAYNEQF
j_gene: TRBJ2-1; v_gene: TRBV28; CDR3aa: ASSQLTSTQF
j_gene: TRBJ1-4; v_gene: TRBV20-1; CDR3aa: SARQLNEKLF
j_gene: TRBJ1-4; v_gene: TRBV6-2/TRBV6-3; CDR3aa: ASSYVQEKLF
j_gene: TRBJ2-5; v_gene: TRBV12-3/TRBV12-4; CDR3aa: ASSLVWPETQY
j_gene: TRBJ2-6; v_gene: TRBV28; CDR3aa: ASSFFSLGTGLSGANVLT
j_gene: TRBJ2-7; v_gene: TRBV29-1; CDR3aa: SVTGQGQGYNYEQY
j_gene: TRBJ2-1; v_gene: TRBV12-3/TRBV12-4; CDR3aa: ASSTSGSRNEQF
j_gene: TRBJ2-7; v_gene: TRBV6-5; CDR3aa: ASSYHRGETQDEQY
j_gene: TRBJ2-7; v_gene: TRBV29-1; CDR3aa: SVEAPGEGSYEQY
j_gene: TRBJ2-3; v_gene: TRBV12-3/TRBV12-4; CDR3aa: ASSFSGSGEDTQY
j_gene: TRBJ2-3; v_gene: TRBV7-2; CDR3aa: ASSFQQGVADTQY
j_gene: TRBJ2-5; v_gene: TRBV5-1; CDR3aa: ASSLGGLSAAIQETQY
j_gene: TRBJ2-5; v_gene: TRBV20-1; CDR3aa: SGTTWSGETQY
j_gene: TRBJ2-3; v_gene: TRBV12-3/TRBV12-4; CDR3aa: ASTTPGNSGTDTQY
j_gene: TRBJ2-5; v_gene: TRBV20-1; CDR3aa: SARDSGTSGEETQY
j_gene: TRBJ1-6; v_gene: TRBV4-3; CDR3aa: ASSGNENSPLH
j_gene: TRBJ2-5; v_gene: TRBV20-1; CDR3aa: SASTLGGGETQY
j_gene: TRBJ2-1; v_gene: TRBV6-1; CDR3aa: ASNTGLAGPYNEQF
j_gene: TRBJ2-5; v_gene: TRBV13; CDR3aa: AGSFRYQETQY
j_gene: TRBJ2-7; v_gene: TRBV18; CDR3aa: ASQPGQTYEQY
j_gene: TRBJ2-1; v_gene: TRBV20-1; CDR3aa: SAKYRRSSYNEQF
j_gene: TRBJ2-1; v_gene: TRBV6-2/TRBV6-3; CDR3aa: ASGTPTGTSDEQF
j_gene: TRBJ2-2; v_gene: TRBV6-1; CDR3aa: ASSEAPGANTGELF
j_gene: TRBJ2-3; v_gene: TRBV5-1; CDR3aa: ASTRLGTLTDTQY
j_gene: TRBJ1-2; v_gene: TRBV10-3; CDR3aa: AISSLPTGTDYGYT
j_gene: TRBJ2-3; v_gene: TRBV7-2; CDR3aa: ASRPRSTDTQY
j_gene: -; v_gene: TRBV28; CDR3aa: ASSLPTGDQETQY
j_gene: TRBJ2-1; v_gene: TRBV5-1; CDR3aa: ASSFELTYNEQF
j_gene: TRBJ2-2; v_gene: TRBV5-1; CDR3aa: ASSPPTGGSWTGELF
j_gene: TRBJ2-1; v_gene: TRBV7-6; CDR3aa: ASSPQPGQSNEQF